Listed below are T cell receptor beta chains from one sample, sequenced in a study of T cell repertoires in cytomegalovirus infection. Using its own MiXCR run on the reads, TCRdb lists one record per CDR3 protein. This table holds about 330,000 distinct CDR3 sequences, more than 8% found once. Sequencing was done on a sample of PBMCs. The source of these receptors is a human donor in good health (CMV status not recorded). Some clones in this sample may be carry-over from other donors' samples. Each CDR3 is given with its conserved first and last residue. The D gene is left open where the match is weak. Clone size is stated in some rows and not others, as once, few, many or a class when expanded.

d_call	clone_size	j_call	v_call	cdr3_aa	cdr3_nt
.	.	TRBJ2-7	TRBV7-9	CASSSRRGGELEQYF	TGTGCCAGCAGCTCCCGAAGGGGCGGTGAATTGGAGCAGTACTTC
.	few	TRBJ2-3	TRBV4-3	CASSQDTGSGTDTQYF	TGCGCCAGCAGCCAAGATACGGGAAGCGGCACAGATACGCAGTATTTT
TRBD2	many	TRBJ2-5	TRBV20-1	CSAVLAGGRKKETQYF	TGCAGTGCGGTACTAGCGGGAGGGAGGAAGAAAGAGACCCAGTACTTC
.	many	TRBJ2-2	TRBV7-2	CASSLVKGTGELFF	TGTGCCAGCAGCTTAGTTAAGGGGACCGGGGAGCTGTTTTTT
TRBD1	many	TRBJ2-3	TRBV7-8	CASSFRQGETDTQYF	TGTGCCAGCAGCTTCAGACAGGGGGAGACAGATACGCAGTATTTT
.	.	TRBJ2-1	TRBV9	CASSVRLNSNEQFF	TGTGCCAGCAGCGTACGCCTTAACAGCAATGAGCAGTTCTTC
.	many	TRBJ2-3	TRBV7-3	CASSWTDTDTQYF	TGTGCCAGCAGCTGGACAGACACAGATACGCAGTATTTT
TRBD2	few	TRBJ2-3	TRBV7-3	CASSLTRRERDTQYF	TGTGCCAGCAGCTTAACGAGGCGGGAGAGAGATACGCAGTATTTT
.	many	TRBJ2-7	TRBV7-2	CASSLRSGTPYEQYF	TGTGCCAGCAGCTTACGGTCGGGGACCCCCTACGAGCAGTACTTC
.	few	TRBJ2-2	TRBV6-2/TRBV6-3	CASTEGTKNTGELFF	TGTGCCAGCACCGAAGGGACAAAGAACACCGGGGAGCTGTTTTTT
TRBD1	few	TRBJ2-1	TRBV19	CASSIGRGQGVDEQFF	TGTGCCAGTAGTATAGGTCGGGGACAGGGGGTGGATGAGCAGTTCTTC
.	.	TRBJ2-1	TRBV11-3	CASSSYGMMGYNEQFF	TGTGCCAGCAGCTCCTATGGGATGATGGGCTACAATGAGCAGTTCTTC
.	.	TRBJ2-1	TRBV20-1	CSARRDLRAIEQFF	TGCAGTGCTAGAAGGGACCTCCGGGCGATCGAGCAGTTCTTC
TRBD2	many	TRBJ2-5	TRBV7-6	CASSRGLAGVSETQYF	TGTGCCAGCAGCCGTGGACTAGCGGGAGTGTCAGAGACCCAGTACTTC
.	.	TRBJ1-4	TRBV28	CASSLDAATNEKLFF	TGTGCCAGCAGTTTAGATGCTGCAACTAATGAAAAACTGTTTTTT
TRBD2	few	TRBJ2-7	TRBV12-3/TRBV12-4	CASQGLAGTYEQYF	TGTGCCAGCCAGGGACTAGCGGGAACCTACGAGCAGTACTTC
.	many	TRBJ2-7	TRBV7-8	CASTSGGGAYEQYF	TGTGCCAGCACCTCTGGAGGGGGGGCCTACGAGCAGTACTTC
TRBD1	.	TRBJ2-1	TRBV10-1	CASSVAGTGVYNEQFF	TGCGCCAGCAGTGTTGCCGGGACAGGGGTATACAATGAGCAGTTCTTC
TRBD1	many	TRBJ1-2	TRBV27	CASRDFRDSFYGYTF	TGTGCCAGCAGAGACTTCCGGGACAGTTTTTATGGCTACACCTTC
.	many	TRBJ1-1	TRBV11-2	CASSGYTEAFF	TGTGCCAGCAGCGGGTACACTGAAGCTTTCTTT
.	many	TRBJ1-3	TRBV7-2	CASSISGGWGTGNTIYF	TGTGCCAGCAGTATATCTGGCGGGTGGGGGACTGGAAACACCATATATTTT
TRBD2	.	TRBJ2-1	TRBV28	CASYHAGLQRGDEQFF	TGTGCCAGCTATCACGCGGGACTACAACGCGGCGATGAGCAGTTCTTC
.	many	TRBJ1-3	TRBV12-3/TRBV12-4	CASTPLDTIYF	TGTGCCAGCACCCCCCTGGACACCATATATTTT
.	many	TRBJ2-1	TRBV7-2	CASSLVRLGANEQFF	TGTGCCAGCAGCTTAGTTCGGCTAGGGGCTAATGAGCAGTTCTTC
.	.	TRBJ1-1	TRBV18	CASSPRGAENTEAFF	TGTGCCAGCTCACCCCGGGGGGCAGAGAACACTGAAGCTTTCTTT
TRBD2	few	TRBJ2-2	TRBV4-3	CASSQETLAGGPTNTGELFF	TGCGCCAGCAGCCAAGAAACACTAGCGGGGGGGCCTACGAACACCGGGGAGCTGTTTTTT
.	many	TRBJ2-7	TRBV7-2	CASSRGIRTSYEQYF	TGTGCCAGCAGCCGGGGAATTCGGACGTCCTACGAGCAGTACTTC
.	.	TRBJ1-3	TRBV20-1	CSAREGAHGNTIYF	TGCAGTGCTAGAGAAGGGGCTCACGGAAACACCATATATTTT
.	.	TRBJ2-3	TRBV7-8	CASSNSGGRGDTQYF	TGTGCCAGCAGCAACTCTGGAGGGAGAGGGGATACGCAGTATTTT
.	many	TRBJ2-6	TRBV6-2/TRBV6-3	CASSYFSPSSGANVLTF	TGTGCCAGCAGTTATTTTTCTCCTAGCTCTGGGGCCAACGTCCTGACTTTC
TRBD1	many	TRBJ2-2	TRBV5-1	CASSLVTGMNTGELFF	TGCGCCAGCAGCTTGGTGACAGGGATGAACACCGGGGAGCTGTTTTTT
TRBD2	many	TRBJ2-2	TRBV19	CASRPSGTSGSITGELFF	TGTGCCAGTAGACCCTCCGGGACTAGCGGGAGTATCACCGGGGAGCTGTTTTTT
TRBD1	many	TRBJ2-1	TRBV7-2	CASSNRDRYRGEQFF	TGTGCCAGCAGCAACCGGGACAGGTATAGAGGTGAGCAGTTCTTC
TRBD2	many	TRBJ2-1	TRBV6-1	CASSERLAGGGFF	TGTGCCAGCAGTGAACGGCTAGCGGGAGGGGGGTTCTTC
.	.	TRBJ1-1	TRBV5-5	CASRAWGRVNTEAFF	TGTGCCAGCAGGGCCTGGGGACGGGTGAACACTGAAGCTTTCTTT
.	few	TRBJ1-1	TRBV6-5	CASSYTFYDRGTEAFF	TGTGCCAGCAGTTACACTTTCTACGACCGAGGCACTGAAGCTTTCTTT